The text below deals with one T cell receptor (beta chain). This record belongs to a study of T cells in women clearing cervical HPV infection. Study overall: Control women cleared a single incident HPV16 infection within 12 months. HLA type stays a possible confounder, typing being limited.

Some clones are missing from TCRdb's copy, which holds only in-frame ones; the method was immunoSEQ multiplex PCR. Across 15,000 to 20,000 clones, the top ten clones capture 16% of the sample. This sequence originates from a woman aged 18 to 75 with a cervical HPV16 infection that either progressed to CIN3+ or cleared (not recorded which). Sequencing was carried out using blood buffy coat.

The CDR3 protein is CAWRPDSGYTF. The sequenced CDR3 bases are TGTGCCTGGAGGCCCGACAGTGGC. The chain is built from TRBV30 and TRBJ1-2; D possibly corresponds to TRBD1 (5 bases). The read ends 3 residues shy of where the CDR3 ends; the end is completed using the germline J gene. V was shortened by 3 bases and J by 7 bases, with 9 bases between the two germline ends. This CDR3 has 11 amino acids. Germline CDR1 reads GTSNPN; CDR2 reads SVGIG (reference sequence).